The 2 T cell receptor beta chains given below trace back to one sample, sequenced in a study of shared clonotypes between healthy human individuals. Some clones are missing from TCRdb's copy, which holds only in-frame ones; the method was immunoSEQ multiplex PCR. The sample consists of about 1 million clones, approximately 70% of them appearing once. The specimen was memory CD4+ T cells sorted from blood. Subset defined: CD45RA-negative fraction. The source is a man aged 18 to 35 in good health.

This clone was detected only a few times. The chain has TRBV10-3 and TRBJ1-5, with TRBD1 matching 8 bases. Germline CDR1 ENHRY, CDR2 SYGVKD. This CDR3 has 13 amino acids. V lost 10 bases, J lost 6 bases, and 8 bases stayed unmatched. This CDR3 reads CATTGGNGQPQHF. The DNA of the CDR3 is TGTGCCACAACAGGGGGAAATGGTCAGCCCCAGCATTTT.

This CDR3 is CASSSRGEGRDEQYF. CDR3 nucleotides: TGCGCCAGCAGCTCAAGAGGGGAGGGGAGGGACGAGCAGTACTTC. The V call is TRBV5-1, the J call TRBJ2-7; 7 bases fit TRBD2. Germline loops: CDR1 SGHRS, CDR2 YFSETQ. The CDR3 sequence is 15 residues long. V lost 3 bases, J lost 5 bases, and 11 bases stayed unmatched.